The clone carrying this T cell receptor beta chain appeared many times. Amplification of TCR beta CDR3 regions used RNA as the template. HTBI primers were the set used in a first-round RT-PCR of the TCR CDR3. TCRdb reprocessed the multiplex PCR reads via MiXCR and lists one record per CDR3 protein. The table lists around 340,000 distinct CDR3 sequences, 15% to 20% of them singletons, with around a sixth in the top ten. The data belong to a study of T cells in Graves' hyperthyroidism and ophthalmopathy. Germline CDR1 is MRHNA and CDR2 is SNTAGT. V was shortened by 6 bases and J by 0 bases, with 16 bases between the two germline ends. This CDR3 comprises 16 residues.

Material: blood. The chain is built from TRBV6-4 and TRBJ2-3, with D maybe TRBD1 (6 bases). The clonotype originates from a woman aged 40 to 50 with Graves' ophthalmopathy. This chain's CDR3 is CASSPFAGASTDTQYF. The CDR3 DNA is TGTGCCAGCAGCCCTTTCGCAGGGGCTAGCACAGATACGCAGTATTTT.